The entry that follows covers one TCR beta chain sequence. Antigen specificity is unknown. This record belongs to a study of long-term antiretroviral therapy in people with HIV. On the study more broadly: In the earliest collections, sampling predates the 2015 immediate-ART recommendation by about a decade. Findings and limits, study-wide: Transplant donor controls retained higher diversity, though diversity increased after ART. Across all time points, the repertoire was dominated by clones that expanded before ART.

In germline, CDR1 is SGHRS, CDR2 YFSETQ. The CDR3 is 13 amino acids. The ends were cut back, 0 bases at V and 2 bases at J, with 5 bases in the middle. The assay, immunoSEQ v3.0, was run at survey level. TCRdb keeps only in-frame clones here, not all; method: immunoSEQ multiplex PCR. This table has roughly 40,000 clones, approximately 87% appearing once. The receptor's source is a woman aged 45-59 years with HIV. Material: unsorted PBMCs, obtained 1.2 years after starting antiretroviral therapy. This sequence joins TRBV5-1 and TRBJ1-2; D is possibly TRBD1 (5 bases). In nucleotides, the CDR3 is TGCGCCAGCAGCTTGGCAGGGAACTATGGCTACACCTTC. It encodes CASSLAGNYGYTF.